The rows below give T cell receptor beta chains drawn from one sample of a study of T cell repertoires in cytomegalovirus infection. TCRdb passed the reads through MiXCR, listing each CDR3 protein once. The data show approximately 910,000 distinct CDR3 sequences, approximately 31% seen once. What these receptors recognize is not known. Specimen: cultured CD8+ T cells from PBMCs, collected from culture after CMV antigen stimulation. All receptors come from a human donor in good health (CMV status not recorded). Some clones in this sample may be carry-over from other donors' samples. CDR3s include the opening cysteine and the closing phenylalanine or tryptophan. The D gene is left open where the match is weak. The size of a clone is reported for some rows only, either as once, few or many, or as a class for expanded clones.

v_gene	d_gene	j_gene	abundance	CDR3aa	CDR3nt
TRBV5-8	.	TRBJ2-7	few	CASSLTLMAYEQYF	TGTGCCAGCAGCTTAACACTAATGGCCTACGAGCAGTACTTC
TRBV4-2	TRBD2	TRBJ2-4	.	CASNQRAGGLNIQYF	TGTGCCAGCAACCAAAGGGCGGGGGGTTTAAACATTCAGTACTTC
TRBV20-1	.	TRBJ2-3	.	CSARDLASTSTDTQYF	TGCAGTGCTAGAGATTTGGCGTCGACTAGCACAGATACGCAGTATTTT
TRBV10-3	.	TRBJ2-2	.	CAISDHPSVGELFF	TGTGCCATCAGTGACCATCCCTCGGTCGGGGAGCTGTTTTTT
TRBV6-5	TRBD2	TRBJ2-2	.	CVSSLEGRDRGELFF	TGTGTCAGCAGTCTTGAGGGGAGGGATCGCGGGGAGCTGTTTTTT
TRBV6-1	.	TRBJ1-2	many	CASSEDVSPRDGYTF	TGTGCCAGCAGTGAAGATGTCAGCCCTCGGGATGGCTACACCTTC
TRBV7-8	.	TRBJ1-6	few	CASSPLQDYNSPLHF	TGTGCCAGCAGCCCATTGCAGGACTATAATTCACCCCTCCACTTT
TRBV14	.	TRBJ2-1	many	CASSQAGTVIYSNNEQFF	TGTGCCAGCAGCCAAGCGGGCACAGTCATTTACTCAAACAATGAGCAGTTCTTC
TRBV24-1	.	TRBJ2-1	few	CATSGEGFYNEQFF	TGTGCCACCAGTGGGGAAGGATTCTACAATGAGCAGTTCTTC
TRBV12-3/TRBV12-4	.	TRBJ1-1	few	CATETPHEAFF	TGTGCCACCGAAACCCCTCATGAAGCTTTCTTT
TRBV12-3/TRBV12-4	TRBD1	TRBJ2-3	.	CASSFSDRSTDTQYF	TGTGCCAGCAGTTTTTCGGACAGGAGCACAGATACGCAGTATTTT
TRBV25-1	.	TRBJ2-5	.	CASIAETQYF	TGTGCCAGCATCGCGGAGACCCAGTACTTC
TRBV2	TRBD1	TRBJ2-1	.	CASTGDRGEGTPYNEQFF	TGTGCCAGCACCGGGGACAGGGGTGAGGGGACCCCCTACAATGAGCAGTTCTTC
TRBV7-8	.	TRBJ2-7	many	CASSPPGHLLSGEQYF	TGTGCCAGCAGCCCGCCGGGACACTTACTCTCGGGCGAGCAGTACTTC
TRBV18	.	TRBJ2-1	many	CASSTNDNVEQFF	TGTGCCAGCTCTACCAACGATAATGTAGAGCAGTTCTTC
TRBV19	TRBD1	TRBJ1-6	few	CASSIGDRGNNSPLHF	TGTGCCAGTAGTATTGGGGACAGGGGGAACAATTCACCCCTCCACTTT
TRBV20-1	.	TRBJ2-2	.	CSARVRQGANTGELFF	TGCAGTGCTAGAGTTCGGCAGGGAGCGAACACCGGGGAGCTGTTTTTT
TRBV7-9	.	TRBJ1-2	.	CASRPDLNYGYTF	TGTGCCAGCAGACCGGACTTGAACTATGGCTACACCTTC
TRBV10-3	.	TRBJ1-5	many	CASRTREGDQPQHF	TGTGCCTCACGGACGAGGGAGGGAGATCAGCCCCAGCATTTT
TRBV7-6	.	TRBJ2-1	once	CASSLAFRPNEQFF	TGTGCCAGCAGCTTAGCGTTCAGACCCAATGAGCAGTTCTTC
TRBV27	.	TRBJ2-5	many	CASSPFRGQETQYF	TGTGCCAGCAGTCCGTTTAGGGGTCAAGAGACCCAGTACTTC
TRBV6-1	.	TRBJ1-2	once	CASSLPDRNYGYTF	TGTGCCAGCAGCCTACCCGACAGGAACTATGGCTACACCTTC
TRBV5-4	TRBD1	TRBJ1-6	.	CASSDPGQGYNSPLHF	TGTGCCAGCAGCGACCCGGGACAGGGGTATAATTCACCCCTCCACTTT